This entry features one TCR beta chain sequence. The data belong to a study of blood T cell repertoires in COVID-19. Study context: COVID-19 samples from acute and convalescent phases originated in the United States, Italy and Spain. T cells, B-cell-depleted T cells, or PBMCs provided the cDNA or gDNA that served as material.

This CDR3 is 13 amino acids long. From germline, CDR1 is WNHNN and CDR2 SYGVQD (reference sequence). V dropped 0 bases and J dropped 5 bases, with 7 bases sitting between them. Clones were sequenced by immunoSEQ multiplex PCR, and TCRdb holds only the in-frame ones, with some missing. Of 110,000 to 150,000 clones in the sample, 85% to 90% were seen once. Sample: peripheral blood. The J gene is TRBJ2-5, the V gene TRBV10-1; D call uncertain. This TCR came from a woman aged 60 to 75 with active COVID-19. The CDR3 is CASSESTRETQYF. CDR3 nucleotide sequence: TGCGCCAGCAGTGAGTCAACGAGGGAGACCCAGTACTTC.